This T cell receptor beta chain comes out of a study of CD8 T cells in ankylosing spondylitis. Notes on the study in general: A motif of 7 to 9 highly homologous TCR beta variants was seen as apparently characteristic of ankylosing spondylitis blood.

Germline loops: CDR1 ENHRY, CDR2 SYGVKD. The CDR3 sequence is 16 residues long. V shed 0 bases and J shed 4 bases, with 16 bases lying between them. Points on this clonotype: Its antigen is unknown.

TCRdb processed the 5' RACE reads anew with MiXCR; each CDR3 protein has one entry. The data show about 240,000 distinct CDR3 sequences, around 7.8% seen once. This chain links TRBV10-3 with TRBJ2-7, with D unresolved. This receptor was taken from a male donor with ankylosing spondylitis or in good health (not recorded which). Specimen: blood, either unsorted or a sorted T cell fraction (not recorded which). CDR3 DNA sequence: TGTGCCATCAGTGAGTCGATCGCAAGTGCCCATTACGAGCAGTACTTC. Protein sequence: CAISESIASAHYEQYF.